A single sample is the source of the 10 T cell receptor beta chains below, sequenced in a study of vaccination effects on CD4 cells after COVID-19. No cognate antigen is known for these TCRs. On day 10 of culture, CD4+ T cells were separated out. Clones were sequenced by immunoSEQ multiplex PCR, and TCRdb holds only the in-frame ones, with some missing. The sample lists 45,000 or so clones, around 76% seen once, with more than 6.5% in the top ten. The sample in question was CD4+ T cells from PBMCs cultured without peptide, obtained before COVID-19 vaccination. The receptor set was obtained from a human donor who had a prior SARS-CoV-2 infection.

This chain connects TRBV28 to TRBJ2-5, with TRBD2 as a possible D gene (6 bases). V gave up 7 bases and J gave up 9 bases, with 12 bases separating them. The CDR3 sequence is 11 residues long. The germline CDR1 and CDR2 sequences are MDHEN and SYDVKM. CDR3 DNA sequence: TGTGCCAGCACCAGATCGGGGGCCCAGTACTTC. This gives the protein CASTRSGAQYF.

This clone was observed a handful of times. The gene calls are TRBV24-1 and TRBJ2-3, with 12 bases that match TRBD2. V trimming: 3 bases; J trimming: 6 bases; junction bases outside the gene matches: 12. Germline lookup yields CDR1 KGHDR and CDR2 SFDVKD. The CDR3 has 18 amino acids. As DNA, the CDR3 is TGTGCCACCAGTGATGGATGGGCTAGCGGGAGGGCACATGATACGCAGTATTTT. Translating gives CATSDGWASGRAHDTQYF.

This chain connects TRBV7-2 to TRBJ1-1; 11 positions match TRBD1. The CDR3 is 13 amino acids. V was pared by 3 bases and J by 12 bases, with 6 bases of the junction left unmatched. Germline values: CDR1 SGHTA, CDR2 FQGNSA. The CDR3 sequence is CASSFGTGGTSFF. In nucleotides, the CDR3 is TGTGCCAGCAGCTTCGGGACAGGGGGGACGTCTTTCTTT. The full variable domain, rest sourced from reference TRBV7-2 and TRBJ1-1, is GAGVSQSPSNKVTEKGKDVELRCDPISGHTALYWYRQSLGQGLEFLIYFQGNSAPDKSGLPSDRFSAERTGGSVSTLTIQRTQQEDSAVYLCASSFGTGGTSFFGQGTRLTVV.

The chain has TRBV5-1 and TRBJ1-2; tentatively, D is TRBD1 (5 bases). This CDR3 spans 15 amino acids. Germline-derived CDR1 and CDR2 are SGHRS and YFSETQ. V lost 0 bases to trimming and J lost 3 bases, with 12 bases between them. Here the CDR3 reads CASSLEAGMDYGYTF. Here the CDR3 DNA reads TGCGCCAGCAGCTTGGAGGCAGGGATGGACTATGGCTACACCTTC. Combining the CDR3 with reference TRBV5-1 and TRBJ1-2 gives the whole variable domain KAGVTQTPRYLIKTRGQQVTLSCSPISGHRSVSWYQQTPGQGLQFLFEYFSETQRNKGNFPGRFSGRQFSNSRSEMNVSTLELGDSALYLCASSLEAGMDYGYTFGSGTRLTVV.

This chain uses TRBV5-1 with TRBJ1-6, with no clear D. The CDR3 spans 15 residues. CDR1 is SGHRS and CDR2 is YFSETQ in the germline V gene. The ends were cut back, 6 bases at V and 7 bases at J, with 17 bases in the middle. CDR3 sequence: CASTWGGQGNSPLHF. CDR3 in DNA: TGCGCCAGCACCTGGGGTGGCCAAGGGAATTCACCCCTCCACTTT.

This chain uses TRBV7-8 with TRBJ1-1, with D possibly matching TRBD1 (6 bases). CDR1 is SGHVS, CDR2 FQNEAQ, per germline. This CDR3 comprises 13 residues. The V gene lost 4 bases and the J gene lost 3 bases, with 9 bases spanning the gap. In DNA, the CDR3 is TGTGCCAGCAGCTCATACAGGGACACTGAAGCTTTCTTT. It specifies CASSSYRDTEAFF.

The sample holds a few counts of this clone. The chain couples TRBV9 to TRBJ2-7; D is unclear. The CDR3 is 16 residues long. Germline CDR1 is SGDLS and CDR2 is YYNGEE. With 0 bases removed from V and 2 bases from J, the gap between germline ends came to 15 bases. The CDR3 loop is CASSVEEVFVPYEQYF. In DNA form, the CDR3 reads TGTGCCAGCAGCGTAGAAGAAGTCTTTGTCCCCTACGAGCAGTACTTC. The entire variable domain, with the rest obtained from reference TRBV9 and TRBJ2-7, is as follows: DSGVTQTPKHLITATGQRVTLRCSPRSGDLSVYWYQQSLDQGLQFLIQYYNGEERAKGNILERFSAQQFPDLHSELNLSSLELGDSALYFCASSVEEVFVPYEQYFGPGTRLTVT.

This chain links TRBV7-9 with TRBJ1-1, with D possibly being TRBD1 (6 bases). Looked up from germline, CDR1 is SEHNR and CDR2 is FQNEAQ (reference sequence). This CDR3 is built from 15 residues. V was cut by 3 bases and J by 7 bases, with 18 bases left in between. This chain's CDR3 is CASSFGGALGIEAFF. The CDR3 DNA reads TGTGCCAGCAGCTTCGGGGGGGCTCTTGGGATTGAAGCTTTCTTT.

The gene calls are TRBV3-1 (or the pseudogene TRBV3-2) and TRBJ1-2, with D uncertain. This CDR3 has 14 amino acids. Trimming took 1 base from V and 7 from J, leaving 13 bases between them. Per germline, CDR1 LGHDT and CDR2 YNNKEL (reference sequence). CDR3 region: CASSQGAGLGGYTF. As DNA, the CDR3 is TGTGCCAGCAGCCAAGGGGCCGGTTTGGGTGGCTACACCTTC.

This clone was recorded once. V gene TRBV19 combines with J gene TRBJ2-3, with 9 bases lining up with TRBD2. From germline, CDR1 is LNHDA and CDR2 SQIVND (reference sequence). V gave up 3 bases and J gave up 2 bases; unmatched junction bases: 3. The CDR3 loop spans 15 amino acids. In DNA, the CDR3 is TGTGCCAGTAGTATCCTAGCGGGGATCACAGATACGCAGTATTTT. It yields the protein CASSILAGITDTQYF.